These 9 T cell receptor beta chains originate from one sample sequenced in a study of control samples from healthy donors and cancer patients. Assay used: immunoSEQ multiplex PCR; TCRdb lists only in-frame clones, some missing. The repertoire holds under 85,000 clones, with about 80% as singletons. Sequenced material: PBMCs. These receptors were obtained from a woman in her fifties or sixties with lung cancer.

The gene calls are TRBV24-1 and TRBJ1-2; D may be TRBD1 (5 bases). Looked up from germline, CDR1 is KGHDR and CDR2 is SFDVKD. V was pared by 4 bases and J by 7 bases, with 18 bases between. The CDR3 loop spans 15 amino acids. DNA for the CDR3: TGTGCCACCAGTGAATGGGGTCCAGGGTTCGCTGGCTACACCTTC. Its translation is CATSEWGPGFAGYTF.

This clone was seen more than once but under ten times. J is TRBJ2-3 and V is TRBV12-3 or TRBV12-4, with D maybe TRBD1 (6 bases). The CDR3 consists of 13 residues. V shed 5 bases and J shed 6 bases, with 12 bases lying between them. The CDR3, as DNA: TGTGCCAGCAGTCAAGAACAGGGTGATACGCAGTATTTT. Translating gives CASSQEQGDTQYF.

This rearrangement joins TRBV2 to TRBJ1-2; 7 nucleotides match TRBD1. Germline assignment: CDR1 SNHLY and CDR2 FYNNEI. The CDR3 has 13 residues. J lost 5 bases, V lost 5 bases, and 5 bases had no gene match. The CDR3 bases are TGTGCCAGCAGTATGGACAGGAGGTATGGCTACACCTTC. It is translated as CASSMDRRYGYTF.

The V and J genes are TRBV3-1 (or the pseudogene TRBV3-2) and TRBJ1-4; 8 nucleotides line up with TRBD1. The CDR3 is 16 residues long. V lost 1 base and J lost 6; bases outside the gene matches: 7. Germline-derived CDR1 and CDR2 are LGHDT and YNNKEL (reference sequence). Written as DNA, the CDR3 is TGTGCCAGCAGCCAAGTCTTGCAGGGGGCGGATGAAAAACTGTTTTTT. Translating gives CASSQVLQGADEKLFF.

V and J are TRBV10-3 and TRBJ2-5; no clear D. Germline V gene sequence: CDR1 ENHRY, CDR2 SYGVKD. Trimming cost V 3 bases and J 3 bases, with 5 bases left between them. The CDR3 is 12 residues long. CDR3 bases: TGTGCCATCAGTGAATGGAAAGAGACCCAGTACTTC. It yields the protein CAISEWKETQYF.

The chain has TRBV9 and TRBJ1-1, with TRBD1 matching over 9 bases. Germline V CDR1 and CDR2: SGDLS, YYNGEE. V was clipped by 3 bases and J by 3 bases; unmatched bases: 6. CDR3 length: 15 amino acids. CDR3 loop: CASSGYRGQDTEAFF. In DNA, the CDR3 is TGTGCCAGCAGCGGCTACAGGGGGCAGGACACTGAAGCTTTCTTT.

The genes are TRBV5-4 and TRBJ1-2; 7 bases align to TRBD1. Per the germline V gene, CDR1 is SGHNT and CDR2 is YYREEE (reference sequence). V shed 3 bases, J shed 8 bases, and the junction held 7 bases outside the gene matches. CDR3 length equals 13 residues. The CDR3 is CASSWTGVGGYTF. CDR3 DNA sequence: TGTGCCAGCAGCTGGACAGGTGTAGGCGGCTACACCTTC.

The V call is TRBV9, the J call TRBJ2-2; perhaps TRBD1 as D (6 bases). V was clipped by 0 bases and J by 4 bases, with 7 bases between them. Germline V gene sequence: CDR1 SGDLS, CDR2 YYNGEE. CDR3 length equals 14 residues. This chain's CDR3 is CASSVEGVTGELFF. The CDR3 DNA reads TGTGCCAGCAGCGTAGAGGGGGTCACCGGGGAGCTGTTTTTT. Full variable domain (rest looked up from reference TRBV9 and TRBJ2-2): DSGVTQTPKHLITATGQRVTLRCSPRSGDLSVYWYQQSLDQGLQFLIQYYNGEERAKGNILERFSAQQFPDLHSELNLSSLELGDSALYFCASSVEGVTGELFFGEGSRLTVL.

This chain joins TRBV3-1 (or the pseudogene TRBV3-2) and TRBJ1-2, with 7 positions matching TRBD1. The V and J ends lost 1 base and 8 bases, in that order; junction bases with no gene match: 4. Germline V gives CDR1 LGHDT, CDR2 YNNKEL (reference sequence). The CDR3 runs 13 residues. The CDR3 is CASSQGRGEGYTF. As DNA, the CDR3 is TGTGCCAGCAGCCAAGGCAGGGGGGAAGGCTACACCTTC.